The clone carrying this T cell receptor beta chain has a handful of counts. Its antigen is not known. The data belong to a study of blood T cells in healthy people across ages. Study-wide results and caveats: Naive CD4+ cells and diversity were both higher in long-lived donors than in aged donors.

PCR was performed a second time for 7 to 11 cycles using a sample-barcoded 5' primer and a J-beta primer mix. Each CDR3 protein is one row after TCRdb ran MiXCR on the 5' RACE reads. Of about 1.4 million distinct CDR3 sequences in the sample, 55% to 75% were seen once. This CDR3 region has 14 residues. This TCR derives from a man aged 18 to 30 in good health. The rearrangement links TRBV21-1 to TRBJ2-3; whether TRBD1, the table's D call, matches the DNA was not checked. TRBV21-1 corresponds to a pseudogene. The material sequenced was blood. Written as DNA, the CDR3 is TGTGCCAGCAGGAATCGGACGGACACCTGTACGCAGTATTTT. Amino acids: CASRNRTDTCTQYF.